This paragraph reports one T cell receptor beta chain. These data belong to a study of shared clonotypes between healthy human individuals. V shed 5 bases and J shed 2 bases, with 10 bases lying between them. Germline values: CDR1 SGHNT, CDR2 YENEEA. This CDR3 contains 14 residues. CD45RO-negative cells were positively selected for CCR7, leaving out terminally differentiated effector memory CD45RA+ cells. Adult Caucasians living in Nashville, Tennessee made up all of the donors. Measured with immunoSEQ multiplex PCR; TCRdb has only the in-frame clones, and not every one. The top ten hold under 2% of the sample, which has some 2,100,000 clones, 85% to 95% seen once.

Sequenced material: naive CD8+ T cells from PBMCs. The V call is TRBV11-3, the J call TRBJ2-1; D call uncertain. The sequence was obtained from a man aged 18 to 35 in good health. Some clones in this sample may be carry-over from other donors' samples. The CDR3 nucleotides read TGTGCCAGCAGCCCGAGGCCGGCCTACAATGAGCAGTTCTTC. Residues: CASSPRPAYNEQFF.